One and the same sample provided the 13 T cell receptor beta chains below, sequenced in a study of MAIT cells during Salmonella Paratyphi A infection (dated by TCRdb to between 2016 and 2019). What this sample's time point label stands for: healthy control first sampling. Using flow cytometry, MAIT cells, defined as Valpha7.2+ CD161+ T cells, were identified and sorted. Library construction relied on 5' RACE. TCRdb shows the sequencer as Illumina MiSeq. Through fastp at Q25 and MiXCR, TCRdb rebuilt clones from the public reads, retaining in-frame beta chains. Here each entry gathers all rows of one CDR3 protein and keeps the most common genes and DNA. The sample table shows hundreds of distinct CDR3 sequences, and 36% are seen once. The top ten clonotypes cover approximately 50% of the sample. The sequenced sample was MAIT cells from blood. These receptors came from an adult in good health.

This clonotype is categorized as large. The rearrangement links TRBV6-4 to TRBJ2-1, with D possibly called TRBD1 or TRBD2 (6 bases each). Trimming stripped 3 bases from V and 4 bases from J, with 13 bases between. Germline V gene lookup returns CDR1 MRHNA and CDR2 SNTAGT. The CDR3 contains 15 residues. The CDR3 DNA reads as TGTGCCAGCAGTGAACTAGGAGGGGGTTACAATGAGCAGTTCTTC. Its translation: CASSELGGGYNEQFF.

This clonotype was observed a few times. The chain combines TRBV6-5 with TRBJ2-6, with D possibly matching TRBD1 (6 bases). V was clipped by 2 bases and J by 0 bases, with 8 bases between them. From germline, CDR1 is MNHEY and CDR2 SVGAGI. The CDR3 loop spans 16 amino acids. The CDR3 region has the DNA TGTGCCAGCAGTTACGCGACAGGCTCTGGGGCCAACGTCCTGACTTTC. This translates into CASSYATGSGANVLTF.

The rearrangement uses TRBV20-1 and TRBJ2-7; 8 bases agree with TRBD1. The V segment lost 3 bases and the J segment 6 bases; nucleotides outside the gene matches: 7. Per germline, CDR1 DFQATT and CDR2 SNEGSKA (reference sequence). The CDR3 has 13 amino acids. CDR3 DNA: TGCAGTGCTAGGGAGGACAGGGATGTCGAGCAGTACTTC. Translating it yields CSAREDRDVEQYF.

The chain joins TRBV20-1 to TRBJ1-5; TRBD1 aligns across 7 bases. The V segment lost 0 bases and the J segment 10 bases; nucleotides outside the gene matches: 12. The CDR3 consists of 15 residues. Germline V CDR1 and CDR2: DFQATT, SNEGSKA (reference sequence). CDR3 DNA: TGCAGTGCTAGAGATCTCGGGACAGAGATGGGACCCCAGCATTTT. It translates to CSARDLGTEMGPQHF.

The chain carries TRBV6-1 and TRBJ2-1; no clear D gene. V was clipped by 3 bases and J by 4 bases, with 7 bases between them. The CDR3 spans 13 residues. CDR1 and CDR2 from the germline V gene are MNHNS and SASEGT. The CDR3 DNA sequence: TGTGCCAGCAGTGATGAAGCGTACAATGAGCAGTTCTTC. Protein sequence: CASSDEAYNEQFF.

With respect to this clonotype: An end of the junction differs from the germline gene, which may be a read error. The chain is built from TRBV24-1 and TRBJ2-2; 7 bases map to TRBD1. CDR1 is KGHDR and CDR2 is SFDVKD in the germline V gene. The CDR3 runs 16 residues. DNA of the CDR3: TGTGCCACCAGTGATTCGGAAGGGGGCGAAACCGGGGAGCCGTTTTTT. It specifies CATSDSEGGETGEPFF.

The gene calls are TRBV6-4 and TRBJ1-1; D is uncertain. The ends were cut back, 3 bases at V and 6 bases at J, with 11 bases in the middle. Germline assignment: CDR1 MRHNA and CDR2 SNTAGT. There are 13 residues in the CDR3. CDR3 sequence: CASSETPGAEAFF. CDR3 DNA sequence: TGTGCCAGCAGTGAGACTCCGGGCGCTGAAGCTTTCTTT.

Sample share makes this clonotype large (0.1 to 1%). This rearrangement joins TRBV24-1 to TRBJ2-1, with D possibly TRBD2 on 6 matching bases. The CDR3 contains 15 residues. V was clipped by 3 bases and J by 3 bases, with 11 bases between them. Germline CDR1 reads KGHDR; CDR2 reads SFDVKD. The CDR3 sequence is CATSDGGVDYNEQFF. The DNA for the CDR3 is TGTGCCACCAGTGATGGAGGGGTCGACTACAATGAGCAGTTCTTC.

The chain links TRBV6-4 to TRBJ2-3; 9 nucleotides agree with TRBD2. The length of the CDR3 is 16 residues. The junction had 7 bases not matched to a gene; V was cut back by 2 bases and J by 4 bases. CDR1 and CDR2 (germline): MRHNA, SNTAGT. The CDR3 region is CASSDGKAGGADTQYF. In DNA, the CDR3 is TGTGCCAGCAGTGACGGGAAAGCGGGGGGCGCAGATACGCAGTATTTT.

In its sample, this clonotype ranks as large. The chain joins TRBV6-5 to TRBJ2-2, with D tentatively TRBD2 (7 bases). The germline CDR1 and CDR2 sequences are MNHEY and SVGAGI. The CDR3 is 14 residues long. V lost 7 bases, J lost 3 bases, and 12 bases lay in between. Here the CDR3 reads CASKPGGDTGELFF. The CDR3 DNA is TGTGCCAGCAAGCCGGGGGGCGACACCGGGGAGCTGTTTTTT.

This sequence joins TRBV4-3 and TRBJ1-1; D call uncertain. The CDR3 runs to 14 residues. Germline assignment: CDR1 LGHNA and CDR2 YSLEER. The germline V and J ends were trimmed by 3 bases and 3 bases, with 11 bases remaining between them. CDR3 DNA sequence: TGCGCCAGCAGCCACACGGGGAGGGACACTGAAGCTTTCTTT. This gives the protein CASSHTGRDTEAFF.

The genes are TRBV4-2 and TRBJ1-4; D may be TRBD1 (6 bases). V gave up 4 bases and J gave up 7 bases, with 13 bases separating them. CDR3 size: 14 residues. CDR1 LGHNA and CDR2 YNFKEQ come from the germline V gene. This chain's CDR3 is CASSPGGASEKLFF. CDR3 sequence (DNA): TGTGCCAGCAGCCCCGGGGGCGCCAGTGAAAAACTGTTTTTT.

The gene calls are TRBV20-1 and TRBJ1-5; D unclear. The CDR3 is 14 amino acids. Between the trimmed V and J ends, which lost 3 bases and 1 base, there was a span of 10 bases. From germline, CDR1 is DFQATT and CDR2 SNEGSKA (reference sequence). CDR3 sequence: CSASGGWSNQPQHF. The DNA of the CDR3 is TGCAGTGCTAGTGGCGGCTGGAGCAATCAGCCCCAGCATTTT.